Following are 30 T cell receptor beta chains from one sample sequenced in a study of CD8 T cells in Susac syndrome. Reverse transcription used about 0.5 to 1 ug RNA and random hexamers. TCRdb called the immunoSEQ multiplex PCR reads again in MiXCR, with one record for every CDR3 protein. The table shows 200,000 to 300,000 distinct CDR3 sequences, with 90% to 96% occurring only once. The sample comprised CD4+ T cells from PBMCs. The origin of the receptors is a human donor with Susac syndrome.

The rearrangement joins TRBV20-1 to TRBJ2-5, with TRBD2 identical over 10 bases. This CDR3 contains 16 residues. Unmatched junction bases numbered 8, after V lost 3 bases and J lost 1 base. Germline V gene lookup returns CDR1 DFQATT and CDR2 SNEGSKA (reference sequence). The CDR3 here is CSARRVAGGSQETQYF. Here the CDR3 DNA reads TGCAGTGCTAGGCGGGTAGCGGGAGGATCCCAAGAGACCCAGTACTTC.

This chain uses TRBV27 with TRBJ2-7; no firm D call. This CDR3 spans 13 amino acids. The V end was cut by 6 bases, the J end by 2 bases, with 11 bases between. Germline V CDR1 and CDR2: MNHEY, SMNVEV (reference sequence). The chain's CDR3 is CASRPDGPYEQYF. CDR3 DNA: TGTGCCAGCAGACCCGACGGACCCTACGAGCAGTACTTC.

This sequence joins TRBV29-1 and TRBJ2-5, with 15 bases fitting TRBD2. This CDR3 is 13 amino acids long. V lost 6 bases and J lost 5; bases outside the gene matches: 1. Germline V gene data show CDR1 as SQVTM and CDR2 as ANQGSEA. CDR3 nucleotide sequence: TGCAGCGTAGGACTAGCGGGAGGGGAGACCCAGTACTTC. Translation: CSVGLAGGETQYF. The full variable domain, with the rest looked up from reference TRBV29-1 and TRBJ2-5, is SAVISQKPSRDICQRGTSLTIQCQVDSQVTMMFWYRQQPGQSLTLIATANQGSEATYESGFVIDKFPISRPNLTFSTLTVSNMSPEDSSIYLCSVGLAGGETQYFGPGTRLLVL.

CDR3 loop: CASSRPGTGYYEQYF. DNA for the CDR3: TGTGCCAGCAGCCGCCCCGGGACAGGGTATTACGAGCAGTACTTC. The rearrangement links TRBV3-1 to TRBJ2-7; 9 bases match TRBD1. Trimming took 4 bases from V and 4 from J; bases not matched to a gene: 8. The V gene's germline CDR1 is LGHDT and CDR2 YNNKEL (reference sequence). This CDR3 is built from 15 residues.

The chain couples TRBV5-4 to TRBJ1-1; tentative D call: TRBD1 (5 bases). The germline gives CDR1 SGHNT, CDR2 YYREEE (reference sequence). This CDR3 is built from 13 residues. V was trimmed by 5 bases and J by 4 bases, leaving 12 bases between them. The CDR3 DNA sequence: TGTGCCAGCAGACCCGGGGCAGGCACTGAAGCTTTCTTT. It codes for CASRPGAGTEAFF.

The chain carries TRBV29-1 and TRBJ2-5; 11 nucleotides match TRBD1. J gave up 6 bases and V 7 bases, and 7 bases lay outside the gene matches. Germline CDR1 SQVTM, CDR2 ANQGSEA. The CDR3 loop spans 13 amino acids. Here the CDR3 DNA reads TGCAGCGCGACCGGGACAGGGGGGCAGACCCAGTACTTC. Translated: CSATGTGGQTQYF.

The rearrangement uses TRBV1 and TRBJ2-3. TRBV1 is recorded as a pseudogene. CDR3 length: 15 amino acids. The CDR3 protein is CTSSQDLGATDTQYF. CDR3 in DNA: TGCACCAGCAGCCAAGATTTGGGGGCTACAGATACGCAGTATTTT.

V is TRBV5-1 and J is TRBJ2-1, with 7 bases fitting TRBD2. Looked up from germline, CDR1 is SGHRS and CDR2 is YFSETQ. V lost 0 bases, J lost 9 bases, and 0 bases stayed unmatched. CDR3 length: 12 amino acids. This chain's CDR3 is CASSLAGGEQFF. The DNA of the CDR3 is TGCGCCAGCAGCTTGGCGGGGGGTGAGCAGTTCTTC.

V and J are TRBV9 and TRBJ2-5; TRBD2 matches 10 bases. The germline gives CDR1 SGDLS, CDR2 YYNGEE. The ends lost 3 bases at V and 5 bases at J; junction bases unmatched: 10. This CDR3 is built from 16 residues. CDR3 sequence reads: CASSAGLAAGGETQYF. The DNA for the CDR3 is TGTGCCAGCAGCGCCGGACTAGCGGCCGGGGGGGAGACCCAGTACTTC.

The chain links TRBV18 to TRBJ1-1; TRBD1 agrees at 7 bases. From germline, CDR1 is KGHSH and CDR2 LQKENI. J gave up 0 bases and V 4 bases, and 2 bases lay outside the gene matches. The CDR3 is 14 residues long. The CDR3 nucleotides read TGTGCCAGCTCACAGGGGGCCATGAACACTGAAGCTTTCTTT. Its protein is CASSQGAMNTEAFF.

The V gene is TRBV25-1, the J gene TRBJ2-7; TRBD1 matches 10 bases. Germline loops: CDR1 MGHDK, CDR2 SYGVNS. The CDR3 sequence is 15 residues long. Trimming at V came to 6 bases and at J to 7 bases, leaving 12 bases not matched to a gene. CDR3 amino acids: CASRETGGASPEQYF. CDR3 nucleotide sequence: TGTGCCAGCAGAGAGACAGGGGGCGCGTCTCCTGAGCAGTACTTC.

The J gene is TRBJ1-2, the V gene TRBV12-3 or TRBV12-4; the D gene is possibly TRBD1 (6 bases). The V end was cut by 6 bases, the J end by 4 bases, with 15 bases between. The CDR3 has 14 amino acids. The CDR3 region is CASRKNGGGYGYTF. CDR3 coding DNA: TGTGCCAGCAGAAAAAACGGGGGCGGCTATGGCTACACCTTC.

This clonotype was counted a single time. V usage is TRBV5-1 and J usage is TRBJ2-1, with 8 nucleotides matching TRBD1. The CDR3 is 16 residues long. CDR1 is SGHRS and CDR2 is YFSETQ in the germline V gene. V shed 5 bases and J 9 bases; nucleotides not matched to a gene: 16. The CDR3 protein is CASRTGQGASSSEQFF. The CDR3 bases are TGCGCCAGCAGAACCGGACAGGGAGCTTCTTCTAGTGAGCAGTTCTTC.

The CDR3 DNA sequence: TGTGCCAGCTCCCTTCTTCCTGGAAACACCATATATTTT. As protein: CASSLLPGNTIYF. The rearrangement uses TRBV7-9 and TRBJ1-3, with D unresolved. The germline V gene encodes CDR1 SEHNR and CDR2 FQNEAQ (reference sequence). V lost 8 bases and J 2 bases, leaving 10 bases between the germline ends. The CDR3 loop spans 13 amino acids. The complete variable domain, with remaining parts taken from reference TRBV7-9 and TRBJ1-3, reads DTGVSQNPRHKITKRGQNVTFRCDPISEHNRLYWYRQTLGQGPEFLTYFQNEAQLEKSRLLSDRFSAERPKGSFSTLEIQRTEQGDSAMYLCASSLLPGNTIYFGEGSWLTVV.

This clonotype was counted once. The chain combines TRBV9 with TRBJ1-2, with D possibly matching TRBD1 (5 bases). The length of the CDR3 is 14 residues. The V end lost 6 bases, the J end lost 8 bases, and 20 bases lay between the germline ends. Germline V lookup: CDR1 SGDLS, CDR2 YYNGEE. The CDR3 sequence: CASKGGEQAWGYTF. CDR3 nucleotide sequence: TGTGCCAGCAAGGGAGGGGAACAGGCTTGGGGCTACACCTTC.

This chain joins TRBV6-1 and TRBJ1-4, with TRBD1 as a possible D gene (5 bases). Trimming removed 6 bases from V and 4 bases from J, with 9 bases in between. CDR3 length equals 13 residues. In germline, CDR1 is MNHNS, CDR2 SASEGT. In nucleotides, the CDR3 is TGTGCCAGCAGAAGACAGCTTAATGAAAAACTGTTTTTT. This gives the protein CASRRQLNEKLFF.

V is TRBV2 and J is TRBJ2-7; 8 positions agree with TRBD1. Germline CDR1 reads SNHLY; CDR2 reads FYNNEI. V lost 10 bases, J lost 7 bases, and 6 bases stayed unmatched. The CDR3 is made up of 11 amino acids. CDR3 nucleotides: TGTGCCACCTCCAGGGGGCGAGAGCAGTACTTC. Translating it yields CATSRGREQYF.

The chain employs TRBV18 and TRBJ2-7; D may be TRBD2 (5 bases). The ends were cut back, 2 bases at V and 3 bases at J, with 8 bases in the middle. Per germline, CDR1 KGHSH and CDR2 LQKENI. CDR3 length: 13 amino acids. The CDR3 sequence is CASSPVRDYEQYF. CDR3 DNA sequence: TGTGCCAGCTCACCAGTCCGGGACTACGAGCAGTACTTC.

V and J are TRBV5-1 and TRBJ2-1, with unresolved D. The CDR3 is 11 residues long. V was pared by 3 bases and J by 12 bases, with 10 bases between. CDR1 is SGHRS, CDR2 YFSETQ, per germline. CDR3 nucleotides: TGCGCCAGCAGCTGGGATTCCCTGCAGTTCTTC. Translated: CASSWDSLQFF.

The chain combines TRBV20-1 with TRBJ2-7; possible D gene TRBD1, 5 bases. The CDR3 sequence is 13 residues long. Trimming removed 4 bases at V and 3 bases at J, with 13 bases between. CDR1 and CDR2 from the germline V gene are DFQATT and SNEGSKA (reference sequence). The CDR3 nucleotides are TGCAGTGCTACATGGCAGGGTGGCTACGAGCAGTACTTC. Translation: CSATWQGGYEQYF.

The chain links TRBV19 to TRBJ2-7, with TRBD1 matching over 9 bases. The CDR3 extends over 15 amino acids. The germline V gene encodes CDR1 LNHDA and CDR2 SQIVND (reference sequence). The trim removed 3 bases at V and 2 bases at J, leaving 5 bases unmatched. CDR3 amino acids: CASSMGQGATYEQYF. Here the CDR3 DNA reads TGTGCCAGTAGTATGGGACAGGGCGCAACCTACGAGCAGTACTTC.

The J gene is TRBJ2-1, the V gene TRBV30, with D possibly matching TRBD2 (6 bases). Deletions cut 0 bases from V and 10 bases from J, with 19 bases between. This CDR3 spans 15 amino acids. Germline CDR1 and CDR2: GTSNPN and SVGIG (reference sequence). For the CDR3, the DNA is TGTGCCTGGAGTGTCGGTGCGGGGTTGGCCCTAGAGCAGTTCTTC. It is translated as CAWSVGAGLALEQFF.

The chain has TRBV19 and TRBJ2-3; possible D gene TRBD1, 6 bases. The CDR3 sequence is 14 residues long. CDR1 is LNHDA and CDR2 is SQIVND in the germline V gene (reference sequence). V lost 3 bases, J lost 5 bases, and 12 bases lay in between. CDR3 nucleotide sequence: TGTGCCAGTAGTATGGCCCCAGGGGAAGATACGCAGTATTTT. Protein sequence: CASSMAPGEDTQYF.

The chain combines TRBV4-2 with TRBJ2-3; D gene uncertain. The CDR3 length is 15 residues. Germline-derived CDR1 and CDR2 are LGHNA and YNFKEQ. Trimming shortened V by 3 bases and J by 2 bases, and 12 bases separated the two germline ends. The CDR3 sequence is CASSQSDGYTDTQYF. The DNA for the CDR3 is TGTGCCAGCAGCCAGTCCGATGGGTACACAGATACGCAGTATTTT.

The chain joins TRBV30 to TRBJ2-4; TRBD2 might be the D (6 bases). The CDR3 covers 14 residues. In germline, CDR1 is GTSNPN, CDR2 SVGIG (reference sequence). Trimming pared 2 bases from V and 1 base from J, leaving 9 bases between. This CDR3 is CAWSRLAAKNIQYF. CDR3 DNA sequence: TGTGCCTGGAGTAGGCTAGCGGCCAAAAACATTCAGTACTTC.

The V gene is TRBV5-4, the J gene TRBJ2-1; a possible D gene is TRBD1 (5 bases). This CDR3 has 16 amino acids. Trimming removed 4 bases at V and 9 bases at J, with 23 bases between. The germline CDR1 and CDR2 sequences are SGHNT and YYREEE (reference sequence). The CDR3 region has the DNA TGTGCCAGCAGCCCACGGATGCAGGGTTCCGACAGTGAGCAGTTCTTC. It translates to CASSPRMQGSDSEQFF.

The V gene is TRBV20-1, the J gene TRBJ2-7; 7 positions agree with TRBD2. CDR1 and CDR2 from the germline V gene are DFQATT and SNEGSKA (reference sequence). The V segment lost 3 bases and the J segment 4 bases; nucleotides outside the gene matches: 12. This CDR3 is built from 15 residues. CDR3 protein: CSASPNVGGRYEQYF. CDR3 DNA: TGCAGTGCTAGCCCTAACGTAGGCGGGAGATACGAGCAGTACTTC.

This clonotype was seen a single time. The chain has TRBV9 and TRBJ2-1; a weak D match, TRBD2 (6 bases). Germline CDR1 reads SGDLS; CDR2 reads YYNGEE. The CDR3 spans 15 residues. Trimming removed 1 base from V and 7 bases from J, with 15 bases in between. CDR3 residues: CASSVTVTGGNEQFF. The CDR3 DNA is TGTGCCAGCAGCGTAACCGTCACCGGAGGGAATGAGCAGTTCTTC.

CDR3 nucleotides: TGCAGCGTTGCCCGCGACAGTAATCATGAAAAACTGTTTTTT. Its translation is CSVARDSNHEKLFF. The rearrangement links TRBV29-1 to TRBJ1-4, with a weak D call TRBD1 (5 bases). Deletions cut 4 bases from V and 6 bases from J, with 15 bases between. The CDR3 covers 14 residues. CDR1 and CDR2 from the germline V gene are SQVTM and ANQGSEA.

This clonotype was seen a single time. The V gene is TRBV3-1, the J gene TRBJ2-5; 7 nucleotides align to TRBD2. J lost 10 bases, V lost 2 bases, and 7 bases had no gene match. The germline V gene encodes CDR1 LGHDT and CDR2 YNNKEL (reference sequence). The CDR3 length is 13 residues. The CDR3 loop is CASSQSGAGDQYF. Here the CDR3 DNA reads TGTGCCAGCAGCCAATCAGGCGCGGGGGACCAGTACTTC.